This T cell receptor beta chain comes out of a study of T cells in Graves' hyperthyroidism and ophthalmopathy. Study-wide results and limits: The model anticipated ophthalmopathy a median around six months pre-onset. Blood held most thyroid clonotypes expanded above 0.001 frequency.

This clonotype was seen many times. No antigen is known for it. RNA transcripts gave rise to amplified TCR beta CDR3 regions. The HTBI set primed first-round TCR CDR3 RT-PCR. TCRdb reprocessed the multiplex PCR reads via MiXCR and lists one record per CDR3 protein. The sample records over 550,000 distinct CDR3 sequences, roughly a sixth being singletons. For the diagnoses, clinical symptoms, serum thyroxine and TRAb, thyroid ultrasound and orbital computed tomography were used. CDR1 ENHRY and CDR2 SYGVKD come from the germline V gene. The CDR3 is 17 amino acids. V shed 4 bases, J shed 3 bases, and the junction held 10 bases outside the gene matches.

The V call is TRBV10-3, the J call TRBJ2-1; 9 bases match TRBD2. This sequence originates from a young woman with Graves' hyperthyroidism. Sequencing input: blood. The CDR3 spells CAISGRPLAGDYNEQFF. CDR3 nucleotide sequence: TGTGCCATCAGTGGGCGTCCACTAGCGGGTGACTACAATGAGCAGTTCTTC.